The sequence of this T cell receptor (beta chain) was determined in a study of blood T cell repertoires in COVID-19. In the study overall: In each case, the material was cDNA or gDNA derived from T cells, B-cell-depleted T cells, or PBMCs.

This CDR3 is built from 18 residues. Germline CDR1 reads KGHDR; CDR2 reads SFDVKD. J was trimmed by 6 bases and V by 4 bases; bases with no gene match: 13. Method: immunoSEQ multiplex PCR; TCRdb's copy keeps in-frame clones and lacks some. The table has about 100,000 clones, around 87% seen once. V is TRBV24-1 and J is TRBJ2-1; TRBD2 agrees at 11 bases. The sample was peripheral blood. This TCR came from a human donor in a cohort sampled during active COVID-19. CDR3 sequence: CATSDSGTSGPNLNEQFF. CDR3 in DNA: TGTGCCACCAGTGACTCCGGGACTAGCGGTCCCAACCTCAATGAGCAGTTCTTC.